Below, 9 T cell receptor beta chains from the same sample are listed, as sequenced in a study of blood T cell repertoires in COVID-19. TCRdb keeps only in-frame clones here, not all; method: immunoSEQ multiplex PCR. The table has a few hundred thousand clones, around 84% seen once. Specimen: peripheral blood. The source of these receptors is a woman between 40 and 50 years old who had recovered from COVID-19.

The chain couples TRBV7-2 to TRBJ2-6; D perhaps matches TRBD1 (6 bases). The CDR3 has 16 residues. The V end was cut by 5 bases, the J end by 0 bases, with 11 bases between. In germline, CDR1 is SGHTA, CDR2 FQGNSA. CDR3 sequence (DNA): TGTGCCAGCAGCCCGGGACACGGCTCTGGGGCCAACGTCCTGACTTTC. Encoded protein: CASSPGHGSGANVLTF. Full variable domain (missing parts from reference TRBV7-2 and TRBJ2-6): GAGVSQSPSNKVTEKGKDVELRCDPISGHTALYWYRQSLGQGLEFLIYFQGNSAPDKSGLPSDRFSAERTGGSVSTLTIQRTQQEDSAVYLCASSPGHGSGANVLTFGAGSRLTVL.

This clone was picked up one time. V usage is TRBV7-2 and J usage is TRBJ1-3; 9 bases agree with TRBD1. The V gene end was trimmed by 2 bases and the J gene end by 4 bases; junction bases not matched to a gene: 9. The germline V gene encodes CDR1 SGHTA and CDR2 FQGNSA. The CDR3 spans 17 residues. The DNA of the CDR3 is TGTGCCAGCAGCTTATATCAAACCGGGACAGGGGGAAACACCATATATTTT. The encoded protein is CASSLYQTGTGGNTIYF.

V gene TRBV19 combines with J gene TRBJ1-5; a weak D match, TRBD1 (6 bases). This CDR3 spans 14 amino acids. Per germline, CDR1 LNHDA and CDR2 SQIVND (reference sequence). Deletions cut 5 bases from V and 2 bases from J, with 10 bases between. DNA of the CDR3: TGTGCCAGTAGTGGTCACAGGGGCAATCAGCCCCAGCATTTT. It codes for CASSGHRGNQPQHF.

The V and J genes are TRBV7-2 and TRBJ2-3; D possibly corresponds to TRBD1 (6 bases). This CDR3 has 18 residues. Trimming shortened V by 1 base and J by 5 bases, and 22 bases separated the two germline ends. Germline V gene data show CDR1 as SGHTA and CDR2 as FQGNSA. The CDR3 DNA reads TGTGCCAGCAGCTTAGGGTCCGGGACACCCCGAGTCAGAGATACGCAGTATTTT. It yields the protein CASSLGSGTPRVRDTQYF. Full variable domain (rest looked up from reference TRBV7-2 and TRBJ2-3): GAGVSQSPSNKVTEKGKDVELRCDPISGHTALYWYRQSLGQGLEFLIYFQGNSAPDKSGLPSDRFSAERTGGSVSTLTIQRTQQEDSAVYLCASSLGSGTPRVRDTQYFGPGTRLTVL.

The CDR3 region is CASSLAAGFSYEQYF. The DNA for the CDR3 is TGTGCCAGCAGCTTAGCGGCAGGGTTCTCCTACGAGCAGTACTTC. This rearrangement joins TRBV7-2 to TRBJ2-7; D perhaps matches TRBD1 (5 bases). The CDR3 is 15 amino acids. CDR1 SGHTA and CDR2 FQGNSA come from the germline V gene. Trimming pared 0 bases from V and 0 bases from J, leaving 9 bases between.

The rearrangement joins TRBV24-1 to TRBJ2-3; 8 bases line up with TRBD1. CDR1 and CDR2 from the germline V gene are KGHDR and SFDVKD. The CDR3 is made up of 16 amino acids. V shed 4 bases and J 1 base; nucleotides not matched to a gene: 6. The CDR3 DNA is TGTGCCACCAGTGACTCAAACAGGGGGGGCACAGATACGCAGTATTTT. As protein: CATSDSNRGGTDTQYF.

The CDR3 nucleotides read TGCGCCAGCAGCCTGAACGTAGCGGGGGGAGATACGCAGTATTTT. Amino acid sequence: CASSLNVAGGDTQYF. V usage is TRBV5-1 and J usage is TRBJ2-3; TRBD2 matches at 10 bases. The CDR3 totals 15 residues. The V and J ends lost 4 bases and 5 bases, in that order; junction bases with no gene match: 7. From germline, CDR1 is SGHRS and CDR2 YFSETQ.

The J gene is TRBJ1-2, the V gene TRBV19; possible D gene TRBD1, 6 bases. Germline CDR1 and CDR2: LNHDA and SQIVND (reference sequence). The CDR3 is made up of 15 amino acids. Trimming pared 6 bases from V and 4 bases from J, leaving 18 bases between. CDR3 coding DNA: TGTGCCAGTAGAAAAAACCAGGGGAGCGGCTATGGCTACACCTTC. Protein: CASRKNQGSGYGYTF.

The chain's CDR3 is CASSHTPPGQGPDTQYF. The CDR3 DNA reads as TGTGCCAGCAGCCATACACCTCCGGGACAGGGTCCAGATACGCAGTATTTT. The V call is TRBV3-1 (or the pseudogene TRBV3-2), the J call TRBJ2-3; 9 nucleotides line up with TRBD1. The V gene's germline CDR1 is LGHDT and CDR2 YNNKEL (reference sequence). Trimming cost V 3 bases and J 4 bases; bases outside gene matches: 11. CDR3 size: 17 residues.